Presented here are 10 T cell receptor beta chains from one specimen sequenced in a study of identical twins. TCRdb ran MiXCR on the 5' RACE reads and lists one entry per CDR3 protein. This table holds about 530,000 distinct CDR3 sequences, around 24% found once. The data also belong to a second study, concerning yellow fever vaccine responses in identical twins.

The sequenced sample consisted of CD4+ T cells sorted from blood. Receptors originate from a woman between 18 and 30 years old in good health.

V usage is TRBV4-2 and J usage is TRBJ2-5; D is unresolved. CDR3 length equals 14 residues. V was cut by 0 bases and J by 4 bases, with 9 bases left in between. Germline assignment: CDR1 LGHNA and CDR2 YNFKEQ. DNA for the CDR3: TGTGCCAGCAGCCAAGATCCAAAGGTAGAGACCCAGTACTTC. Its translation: CASSQDPKVETQYF.

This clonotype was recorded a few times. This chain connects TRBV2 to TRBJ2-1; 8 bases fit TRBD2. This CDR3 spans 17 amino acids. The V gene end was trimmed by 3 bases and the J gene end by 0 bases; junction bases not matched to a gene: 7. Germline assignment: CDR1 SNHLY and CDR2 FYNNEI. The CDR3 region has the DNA TGTGCCAGCAGTGATCTGCGGGGGGCTTACTCCTACAATGAGCAGTTCTTC. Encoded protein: CASSDLRGAYSYNEQFF.

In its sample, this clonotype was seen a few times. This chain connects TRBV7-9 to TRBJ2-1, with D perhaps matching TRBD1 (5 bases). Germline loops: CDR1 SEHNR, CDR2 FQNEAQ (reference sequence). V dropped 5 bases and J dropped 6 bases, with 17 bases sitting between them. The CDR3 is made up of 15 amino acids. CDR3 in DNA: TGTGCCAGCAGCCCCAGAGGTTCAGGGTTCAATGAGCAGTTCTTC. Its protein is CASSPRGSGFNEQFF.

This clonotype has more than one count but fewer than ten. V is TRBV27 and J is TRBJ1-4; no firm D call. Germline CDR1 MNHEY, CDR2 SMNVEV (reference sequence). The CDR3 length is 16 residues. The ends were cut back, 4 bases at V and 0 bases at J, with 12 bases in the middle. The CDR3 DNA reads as TGTGCCAGCAGTTCACGGCAGACTGCAACTAATGAAAAACTGTTTTTT. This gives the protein CASSSRQTATNEKLFF.

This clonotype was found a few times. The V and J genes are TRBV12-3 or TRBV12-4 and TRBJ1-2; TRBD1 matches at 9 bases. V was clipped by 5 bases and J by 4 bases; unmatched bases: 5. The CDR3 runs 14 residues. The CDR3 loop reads CASSRDRASYGYTF. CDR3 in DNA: TGTGCCAGCAGTCGGGACAGGGCCTCCTATGGCTACACCTTC.

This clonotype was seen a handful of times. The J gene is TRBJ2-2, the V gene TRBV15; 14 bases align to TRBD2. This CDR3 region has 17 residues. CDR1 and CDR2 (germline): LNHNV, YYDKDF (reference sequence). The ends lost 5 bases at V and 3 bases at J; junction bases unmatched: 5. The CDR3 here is CATSYGTSGGHTGELFF. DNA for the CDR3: TGTGCCACCAGCTACGGGACTAGCGGGGGTCACACCGGGGAGCTGTTTTTT.

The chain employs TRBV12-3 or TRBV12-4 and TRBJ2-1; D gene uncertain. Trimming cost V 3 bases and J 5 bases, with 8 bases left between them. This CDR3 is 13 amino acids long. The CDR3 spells CASSFLRNNEQFF. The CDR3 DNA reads TGTGCCAGCAGTTTTCTTCGGAACAATGAGCAGTTCTTC.

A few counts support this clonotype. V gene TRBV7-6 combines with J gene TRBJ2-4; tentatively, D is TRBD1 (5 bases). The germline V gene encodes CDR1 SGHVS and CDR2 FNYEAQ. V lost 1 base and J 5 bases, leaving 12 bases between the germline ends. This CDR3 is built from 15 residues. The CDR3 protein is CASSLGGREQNIQYF. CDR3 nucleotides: TGTGCCAGCAGCTTAGGGGGCAGGGAACAAAACATTCAGTACTTC.

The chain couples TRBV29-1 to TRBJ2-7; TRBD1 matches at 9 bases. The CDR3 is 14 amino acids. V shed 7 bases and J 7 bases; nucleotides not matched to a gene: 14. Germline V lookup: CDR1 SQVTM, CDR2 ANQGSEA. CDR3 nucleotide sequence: TGCAGCGCGGAGGCCGGGACAGGGTCAGGGGAGCAGTACTTC. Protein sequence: CSAEAGTGSGEQYF.

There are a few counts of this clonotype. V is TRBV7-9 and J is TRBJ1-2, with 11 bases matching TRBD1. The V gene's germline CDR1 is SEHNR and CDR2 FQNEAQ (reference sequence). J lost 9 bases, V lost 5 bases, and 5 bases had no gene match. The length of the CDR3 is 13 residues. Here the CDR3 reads CASSRTGGESYTF. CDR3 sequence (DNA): TGTGCCAGCAGCCGGACAGGGGGCGAGAGCTACACCTTC.